This is a list of T cell receptor beta chains from one sample in a study of tumor-infiltrating lymphocytes in primary liver carcinoma. TCRdb analysed the multiplex PCR reads with MiXCR anew, one entry per CDR3 protein. Of some 130,000 distinct CDR3 sequences listed, nearly 70% are singletons. Sequenced material: tumor-adjacent normal liver tissue. These receptors all stem from a woman aged 60-75 years with primary liver carcinoma and hepatitis B virus infection. Each CDR3 is given with its conserved first and last residue. D genes are given only for firm matches. Part of the rows lack a size; the others show once, few, many or a class for expanded clones.

j_gene	abundance	v_gene	d_gene	CDR3aa	CDR3nt
TRBJ2-1	many	TRBV7-9	TRBD2	CASSPGTSGITNEQFF	TGTGCCAGCAGCCCCGGGACTAGCGGGATTACGAATGAGCAGTTCTTC
TRBJ2-1	medium-sized	TRBV6-1	TRBD2	CATRAGDSYNEQFF	TGTGCCACCAGAGCGGGGGACTCCTACAATGAGCAGTTCTTC
TRBJ2-3	.	TRBV11-2	TRBD2	CPSTSQRGTDTQYF	TGTCCCAGCACAAGTCAGCGGGGCACAGATACGCAATATTTT
TRBJ2-3	.	TRBV7-9	.	CDSSPGSYTDTQYF	TGTGACAGCAGCCCAGGGAGCTACACAGATACGCAGTATTTT
TRBJ2-1	few	TRBV5-1	TRBD2	CASSSGLAGVGEQFF	TGCGCCAGCAGCTCGGGACTAGCGGGAGTTGGTGAGCAGTTCTTC
TRBJ2-1	.	TRBV10-3	TRBD2	CAISEGSSGDYYEQFF	TGTGCCATCAGTGAGGGTAGTAGCGGGGACTACTATGAGCAGTTCTTC
TRBJ2-1	once	TRBV4-1	.	CASSHEIHGGDSYSEQFF	TGCGCCAGCAGCCATGAGATTCATGGGGGAGACTCCTACAGTGAGCAGTTCTTC
TRBJ1-2	.	TRBV7-9	.	CASSLANYDYTF	TGTGCCAGCAGCTTAGCGAACTATGACTACACCTTC
TRBJ2-1	.	TRBV12-3/TRBV12-4	.	CASSLETGPGLVYNEQFF	TGTGCCAGCAGTTTAGAGACAGGGCCGGGACTAGTGTACAATGAGCAGTTCTTC
TRBJ2-1	.	TRBV2	.	CASTGYNEQFF	TGTGCCAGCACGGGCTACAATGAGCAGTTCTTC
TRBJ2-6	once	TRBV5-1	.	CASSTTSNSLSGANVLTF	TGCGCCAGCAGCACGACAAGCAACTCTCTCTCTGGGGCCAACGTCCTGACTTTC
TRBJ1-5	.	TRBV5-5	.	CASSFRGVGSNQPQHF	TGTGCCAGCAGCTTCCGGGGGGTAGGTAGCAATCAGCCCCAGCATTTT
TRBJ2-7	.	TRBV7-8	TRBD2	CASSLARSGRAHEQYF	TGTGCCAGCAGCTTAGCGAGGAGCGGGAGAGCTCATGAGCAGTACTTC
TRBJ2-1	.	TRBV24-1	TRBD2	CATSDQAGVSDEQFF	TGTGCCACCAGTGATCAGGCGGGAGTAAGCGATGAGCAGTTCTTC
TRBJ1-5	many	TRBV12-3/TRBV12-4	TRBD1	CASRPDRENQPQHF	TGTGCCAGCAGGCCTGACAGGGAGAATCAGCCCCAGCATTTT
TRBJ2-3	.	TRBV4-1	.	CTSSQPPGRQSTDTQYF	TGCACCAGCAGCCAACCGCCGGGCCGCCAAAGTACAGATACGCAGTATTTT
TRBJ2-7	.	TRBV12-3/TRBV12-4	.	CAISLQGDEQYF	TGTGCCATCAGCTTACAGGGAGACGAGCAGTACTTC
TRBJ2-1	.	TRBV5-6	TRBD2	CACTKASGRGDYNEQFF	TGTGCCTGCACCAAGGCTAGCGGGAGGGGAGACTACAATGAGCAGTTCTTC
TRBJ2-1	.	TRBV28	TRBD2	CASRPITGLAANYNEQFF	TGTGCCAGCAGGCCAATTACGGGACTAGCGGCTAACTACAATGAGCAGTTCTTC
TRBJ1-2	many	TRBV28	TRBD1	CASSSGSGTDLNGYTF	TGTGCCAGCAGTTCCGGGTCCGGGACAGACTTGAATGGCTACACCTTC
TRBJ2-2	once	TRBV11-1	.	CASRPCLDIGELFF	TGTGCCAGCAGACCGTGCCTTGACATAGGGGAGCTGTTTTTT
TRBJ2-3	.	TRBV11-2	.	CASSLGVRRGGTDTQYF	TGTGCCAGCAGCTTAGGGGTTCGAAGGGGAGGCACAGATACGCAGTATTTT
TRBJ1-1	.	TRBV30	.	CAWYRSRVSEAFF	TGTGCCTGGTATCGAAGCAGGGTGTCTGAAGCTTTCTTT
TRBJ1-4	many	TRBV29-1	.	CSVEQGSNEKLFF	TGCAGCGTTGAACAGGGATCCAATGAAAAACTGTTTTTT
TRBJ2-7	.	TRBV29-1	TRBD2	CSVGGPHYEQYF	TGCAGCGTGGGAGGGCCCCACTACGAGCAGTACTTC
TRBJ2-3	.	TRBV18	.	CASSPTRGSDTQYF	TGTGCCAGCTCACCAACGAGGGGATCAGATACGCAGTATTTT
TRBJ1-2	.	TRBV20-1	.	CGAPRRGVSYGYTF	TGCGGTGCCCCTCGACGGGGAGTAAGTTATGGCTACACCTTC
TRBJ2-7	once	TRBV5-6	.	CASNRPFFREPSYEQYF	TGTGCCAGCAACCGGCCCTTTTTCCGGGAGCCCTCCTACGAGCAGTACTTC
TRBJ2-7	.	TRBV29-1	.	CGVEEGGRGTYEQYF	TGTGGCGTTGAAGAGGGGGGCAGGGGGACGTACGAGCAGTACTTC
TRBJ2-4	.	TRBV11-1	TRBD2	CTSSFPGTSGTKNIQCF	TGTACCAGCAGCTTTCCCGGGACTAGCGGGACCAAAAACATTCAGTGCTTC
TRBJ2-7	.	TRBV28	TRBD2	CASSKTSGRPYEQYF	TGTGCCAGCAGCAAAACTAGCGGGAGACCCTACGAGCAGTACTTC
TRBJ1-5	few	TRBV12-5	.	CASDPRGIGNQPRHF	TGTGCTAGTGACCCGCGGGGAATTGGCAATCAGCCCCGGCATTTT
TRBJ2-6	many	TRBV7-9	.	CASSPNGANVLTF	TGTGCCAGCAGCCCTAATGGGGCCAACGTCCTGACTTTC
TRBJ2-1	.	TRBV12-3/TRBV12-4	.	CVNSSDKYNEQFF	TGTGTCAACAGCTCCGATAAGTACAATGAGCAGTTCTTC
TRBJ1-4	.	TRBV6-6	.	CASDSGTLDEKLFF	TGTGCCAGCGACTCCGGGACCTTGGATGAAAAACTGTTTTTT
TRBJ2-3	.	TRBV10-3	.	CAISEWANTDTQYF	TGTGCCATTTCGGAGTGGGCGAACACAGATACTCAGTATTTT
TRBJ2-1	.	TRBV6-6	.	CTSRMSGVSSYNEQLF	TGTACCAGCCGAATGAGTGGGGTGAGCTCCTACAATGAGCAGTTATTC
TRBJ1-2	.	TRBV11-2	TRBD1	CASGQDRDYTF	TGTGCCAGCGGACAGGATCGTGACTACACCTTC
TRBJ1-2	many	TRBV29-1	TRBD1	CSAGQGNGYTF	TGCAGCGCCGGACAGGGAAACGGCTACACCTTC
TRBJ1-1	.	TRBV4-2	.	CASSQVGGTEAFF	TGTGCCAGCAGCCAAGTCGGGGGCACTGAAGCCTTCTTT
TRBJ1-2	many	TRBV29-1	TRBD1	CSAGEPGQGTSYTF	TGCAGCGCTGGGGAGCCGGGACAGGGGACCTCCTACACCTTC